Detailed here is one T cell receptor (beta chain). The data stem from a study of blood T cell repertoires in COVID-19. The overall study: Italy, Spain and the United States were the sources of the convalescent and acute COVID-19 samples. Sample material is recorded as cDNA or gDNA derived from T cells, B-cell-depleted T cells, or PBMCs.

CDR1 is SGHTA and CDR2 is FQGNSA in the germline V gene. The CDR3 sequence is 15 residues long. V gave up 4 bases and J gave up 1 base, with 13 bases separating them. Source study methods: Amplification from reference gene primers served as the basis for estimated nucleated cell counts. Assay used: immunoSEQ multiplex PCR; TCRdb lists only in-frame clones, some missing. Clone size and the V and J calls come from that table; the DNA yielded D and trimming. The sample lists around 93,000 clones; around 81% were seen once. The clonotype was recovered from a man aged 55-75 years with acute or convalescent COVID-19. This sequence joins TRBV7-2 and TRBJ1-1; no firm D call. Source material: peripheral blood. CDR3 sequence reads: CASSSSPGANTEAFF. The CDR3 nucleotides are TGTGCCAGCAGCTCTTCGCCAGGCGCGAACACTGAAGCTTTCTTT.